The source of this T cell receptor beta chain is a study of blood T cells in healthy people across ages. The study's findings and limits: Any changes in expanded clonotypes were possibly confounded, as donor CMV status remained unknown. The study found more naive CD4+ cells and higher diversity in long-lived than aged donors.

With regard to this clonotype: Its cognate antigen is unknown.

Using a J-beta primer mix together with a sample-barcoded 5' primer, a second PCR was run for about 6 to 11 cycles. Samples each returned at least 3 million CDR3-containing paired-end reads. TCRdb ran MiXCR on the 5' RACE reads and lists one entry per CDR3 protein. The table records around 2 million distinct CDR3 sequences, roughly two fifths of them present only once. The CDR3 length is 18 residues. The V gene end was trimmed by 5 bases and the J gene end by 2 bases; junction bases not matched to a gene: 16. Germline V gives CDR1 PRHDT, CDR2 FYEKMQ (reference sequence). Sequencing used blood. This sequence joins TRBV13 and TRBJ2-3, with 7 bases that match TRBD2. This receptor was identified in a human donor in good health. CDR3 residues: CASSHRAGEGSNTDTQYF. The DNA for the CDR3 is TGTGCCAGCAGCCATCGGGCGGGGGAAGGTTCTAACACAGATACGCAGTATTTT.